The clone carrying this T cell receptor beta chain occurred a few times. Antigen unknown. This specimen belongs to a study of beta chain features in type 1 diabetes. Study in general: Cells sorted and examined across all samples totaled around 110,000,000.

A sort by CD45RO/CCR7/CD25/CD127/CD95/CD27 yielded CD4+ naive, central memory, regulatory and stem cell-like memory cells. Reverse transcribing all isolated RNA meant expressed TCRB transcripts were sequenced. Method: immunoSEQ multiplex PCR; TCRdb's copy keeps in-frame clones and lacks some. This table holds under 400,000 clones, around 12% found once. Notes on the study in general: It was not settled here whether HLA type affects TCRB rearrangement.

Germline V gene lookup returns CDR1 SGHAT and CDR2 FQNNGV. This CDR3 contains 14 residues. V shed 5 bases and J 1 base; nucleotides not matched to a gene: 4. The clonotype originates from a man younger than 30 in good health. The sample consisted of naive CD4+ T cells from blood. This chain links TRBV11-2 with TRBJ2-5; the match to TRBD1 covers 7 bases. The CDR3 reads CASSDGTAQETQYF. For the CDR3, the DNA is TGTGCCAGCAGCGACGGGACAGCCCAAGAGACCCAGTACTTC.